The clone carrying this T cell receptor beta chain showed up just once. Antigen: not known. These data come from a study of graft-versus-host responses after intestinal transplantation. As for the study in general: Recipients obtained multivisceral, liver-intestinal, or isolated intestinal transplants.

Measured with immunoSEQ multiplex PCR; TCRdb has only the in-frame clones, and not every one. The sample carries around 90,000 clones, roughly 91% recorded once. The CDR3 is made up of 17 amino acids. The V gene's germline CDR1 is MDHEN and CDR2 SYDVKM. V lost 5 bases, J lost 1 base, and 8 bases stayed unmatched. The sample in question was unstimulated CD8+ T cells sorted from spleen or lymph node cells, obtained before transplant. The chain uses TRBV28 and TRBJ1-1; 12 bases match TRBD1. The source of this sequence is a human donor who was the organ donor for an intestinal transplant. The CDR3, as DNA: TGTGCCAGCAGTAGAGCGGGACAGGGGGCTCAGAACACTGAAGCTTTCTTT. Its translation is CASSRAGQGAQNTEAFF.